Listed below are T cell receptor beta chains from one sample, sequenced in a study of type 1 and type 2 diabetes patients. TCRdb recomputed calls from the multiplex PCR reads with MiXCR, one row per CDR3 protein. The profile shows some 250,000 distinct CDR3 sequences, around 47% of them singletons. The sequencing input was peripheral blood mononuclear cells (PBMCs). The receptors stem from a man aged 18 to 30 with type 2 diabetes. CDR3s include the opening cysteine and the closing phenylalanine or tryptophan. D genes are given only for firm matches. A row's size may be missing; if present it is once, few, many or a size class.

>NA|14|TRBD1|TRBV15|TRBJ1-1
TGTGCCACCAAGTCAGGGGGGCCGAACACTGAAGCTTTCTTT
CATKSGGPNTEAFF
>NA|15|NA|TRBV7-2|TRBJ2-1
TGTGCCAGCAGCCCAATCTGGGCAGGGGGGAATGAGCAGTTCTTC
CASSPIWAGGNEQFF
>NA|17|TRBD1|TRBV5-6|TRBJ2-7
TGTGCCAGCAGTTCCCGGGGACAGGGGATTAAGGCGTACGAGCAGTACTTC
CASSSRGQGIKAYEQYF
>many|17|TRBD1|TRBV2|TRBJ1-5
TGTGCCAGCAGTTCGGACAGGGCCCCGACTGGCAATCAGCCCCAGCATTTT
CASSSDRAPTGNQPQHF
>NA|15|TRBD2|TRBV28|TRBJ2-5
TGTGCCAGCAGTTTAGCGACTAGCGGGATCGAGACCCAGTACTTC
CASSLATSGIETQYF
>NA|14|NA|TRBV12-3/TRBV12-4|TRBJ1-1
TGTGCCAGCAGTTTGGGGCTTGGGAACACTGAAGCTTTCTTT
CASSLGLGNTEAFF
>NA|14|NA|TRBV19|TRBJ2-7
TGTGCCAGTAGTATTGATGGAGGGGGCGACGAGCAGTACTTC
CASSIDGGGDEQYF
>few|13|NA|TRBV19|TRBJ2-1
TGTGCCAGTAAAGTTCCGGGGAACAATGAGCAGTTCTTC
CASKVPGNNEQFF
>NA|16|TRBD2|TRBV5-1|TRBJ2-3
TGCGCCAGCAGCCAAATGCTAGCGGGTTTCACAGATACGCAGTATTTT
CASSQMLAGFTDTQYF
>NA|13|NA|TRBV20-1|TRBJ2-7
TGCAGTGCTAGGGCCAGGGACTTCTACGAGCAGTACTTC
CSARARDFYEQYF